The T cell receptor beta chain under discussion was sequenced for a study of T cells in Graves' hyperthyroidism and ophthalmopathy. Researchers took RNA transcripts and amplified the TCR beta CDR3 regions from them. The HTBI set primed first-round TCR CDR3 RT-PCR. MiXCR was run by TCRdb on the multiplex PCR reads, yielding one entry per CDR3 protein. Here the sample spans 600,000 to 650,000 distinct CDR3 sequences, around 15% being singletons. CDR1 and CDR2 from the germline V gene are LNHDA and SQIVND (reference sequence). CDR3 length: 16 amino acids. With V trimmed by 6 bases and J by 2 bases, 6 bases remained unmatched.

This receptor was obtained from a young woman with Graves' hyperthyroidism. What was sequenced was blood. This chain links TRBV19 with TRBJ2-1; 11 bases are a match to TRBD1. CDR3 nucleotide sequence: TGTGCCAGTAGGGCCGGGACAGGGGGGCCCTACAATGAGCAGTTCTTC. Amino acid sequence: CASRAGTGGPYNEQFF.